This TCR beta chain comes out of a study of Graves' ophthalmopathy and Graves' hyperthyroidism. Whole-study context: In this cohort's terms, stable hyperthyroidism meant no ophthalmopathy by 18 months of follow-up. Study-level findings and limits: Blood repertoires reportedly contained most expanded thyroid clonotypes above 0.001 frequency.

Other autoimmune diseases, uncontrolled infections, pregnancy and lactation each led to patient exclusion. Symptoms, serum thyroxine and TRAb, thyroid ultrasound, and orbital computed tomography formed the diagnostic basis. Germline CDR1 is MGHRA and CDR2 is YSYEKL. CDR3 length: 13 residues. Between the trimmed V and J ends, which lost 0 bases and 7 bases, there was a span of 9 bases. Many counts were recorded for this clonotype. Its antigen is not identified. The sequenced template was RNA, covering the TCR beta CDR3 region. The workflow started with a first-round RT-PCR run with HTBI primers and then moved on to a second-round multiplex PCR. Using its own MiXCR run on the multiplex PCR reads, TCRdb lists one record per CDR3 protein. The data hold 500,000 to 600,000 distinct CDR3 sequences, with under 45% observed a single time.

The TCR was taken from an adult man with Graves' hyperthyroidism. Sequences were obtained from peripheral blood or thyroid tissue (not recorded which). The chain couples TRBV4-1 to TRBJ2-5; no clear D gene. The CDR3 sequence is CASSQDSVTTQYF. The CDR3 DNA reads as TGCGCCAGCAGCCAAGATTCTGTGACGACCCAGTACTTC.